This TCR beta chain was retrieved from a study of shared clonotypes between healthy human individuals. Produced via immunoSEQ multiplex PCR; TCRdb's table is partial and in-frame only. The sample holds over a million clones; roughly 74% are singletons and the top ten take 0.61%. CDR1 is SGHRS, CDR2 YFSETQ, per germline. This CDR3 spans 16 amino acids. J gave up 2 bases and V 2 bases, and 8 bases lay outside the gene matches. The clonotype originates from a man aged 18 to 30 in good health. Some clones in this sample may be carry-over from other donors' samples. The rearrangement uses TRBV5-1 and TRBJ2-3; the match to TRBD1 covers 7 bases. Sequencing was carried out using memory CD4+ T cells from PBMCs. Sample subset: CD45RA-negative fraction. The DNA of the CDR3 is TGCGCCAGCAGCTTCACGACAGGGACGGACACAGATACGCAGTATTTT. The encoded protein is CASSFTTGTDTDTQYF.